A selection of T cell receptor beta chains follows, all from one sample in a study of blood T cells in healthy people across ages. TCRdb ran MiXCR on the 5' RACE reads and lists one entry per CDR3 protein. The sample includes some 1.4 million distinct CDR3 sequences, about 40% of them seen just once. Sequencing used blood. All receptors derive from a woman younger than 35 in good health. The CDR3 runs from the conserved cysteine through the conserved F or W. A D gene is named only where the DNA matches it firmly. Clone size is not always given. Where it is, it says once, few, many or a class for expanded clones.

j_gene | len | v_gene | abundance | d_gene | CDR3aa | CDR3nt
TRBJ2-3 | 15 | TRBV7-6 | NA | TRBD2 | CASSPGASGKDTQYF | TGTGCCAGCAGCCCAGGGGCTAGCGGGAAAGATACGCAGTATTTT
TRBJ1-2 | 15 | TRBV28 | NA | TRBD1 | CASSFAGQGGDGYTF | TGTGCCAGCAGTTTTGCCGGACAGGGTGGGGATGGCTACACCTTC
TRBJ1-2 | 14 | TRBV7-9 | NA | NA | CASSLRGRADGYTF | TGTGCCAGCAGCTTAAGAGGAAGGGCGGATGGCTACACCTTC
TRBJ2-7 | 15 | TRBV7-8 | NA | NA | CASSPPTVGDNEQYF | TGTGCCAGCAGCCCGCCCACGGTCGGGGACAATGAGCAGTACTTC
TRBJ2-1 | 14 | TRBV2 | NA | TRBD2 | CASRGLGVYNEQFF | TGTGCCAGCAGGGGACTAGGAGTCTACAATGAGCAGTTCTTC
TRBJ1-2 | 12 | TRBV7-9 | NA | NA | CASSPMGHGYTF | TGTGCCAGCAGCCCCATGGGTCATGGCTACACCTTC
TRBJ2-7 | 14 | TRBV9 | NA | NA | CASSVGQAPYEQYF | TGTGCCAGCAGCGTAGGGCAGGCCCCCTACGAGCAGTACTTC
TRBJ1-4 | 15 | TRBV10-3 | few | NA | CAISKNPGANEKLFF | TGTGCCATCAGTAAGAATCCCGGAGCTAATGAAAAACTGTTTTTT
TRBJ2-7 | 15 | TRBV5-1 | few | NA | CASSRTGGTSYEQYF | TGCGCCAGCAGCCGGACGGGCGGAACCTCCTACGAGCAGTACTTC
TRBJ1-5 | 14 | TRBV9 | NA | TRBD1 | CASSIGTDIGPQHF | TGTGCCAGCAGCATCGGGACAGATATAGGGCCCCAGCATTTT
TRBJ2-1 | 16 | TRBV7-2 | few | NA | CASSLALAASYNEQFF | TGTGCCAGCAGCTTAGCGCTAGCTGCATCCTACAATGAGCAGTTCTTC
TRBJ1-5 | 12 | TRBV20-1 | NA | NA | CSARVSDQPQHF | TGCAGTGCTAGAGTCTCAGATCAGCCCCAGCATTTT
TRBJ2-2 | 14 | TRBV6-5 | NA | TRBD2 | CASSSSGGTGELFF | TGTGCCAGCAGTTCTAGCGGGGGCACCGGGGAGCTGTTTTTT
TRBJ1-6 | 12 | TRBV20-1 | NA | TRBD1 | CSGEDRDSPLHF | TGCAGTGGGGAGGACAGGGACTCACCCCTCCACTTT
TRBJ1-6 | 12 | TRBV7-9 | NA | NA | CASSLAGPSLHF | TGTGCCAGCAGCTTAGCTGGACCATCCCTCCACTTT
TRBJ1-5 | 14 | TRBV6-1 | NA | NA | CASSQGFGNQPQHF | TGTGCCAGCAGCCAGGGGTTTGGCAATCAGCCCCAGCATTTT
TRBJ1-2 | 14 | TRBV15 | NA | NA | CATSARQSVYGYTF | TGTGCCACCAGCGCAAGACAGAGTGTTTATGGCTACACCTTC
TRBJ1-2 | 13 | TRBV5-5 | NA | NA | CASSVTPGDDYTF | TGTGCCAGCAGCGTCACGCCAGGAGATGACTACACCTTC
TRBJ2-7 | 14 | TRBV25-1 | NA | TRBD1 | CASSETTGGYEQYF | TGTGCCAGCAGTGAAACTACAGGGGGCTACGAGCAGTACTTC
TRBJ2-7 | 15 | TRBV4-1 | many | NA | CASSQDPSRTYEQYF | TGCGCCAGCAGCCAAGATCCCAGCAGAACCTACGAGCAGTACTTC
TRBJ1-2 | 16 | TRBV4-1 | NA | TRBD1 | CASSQDPGQGQDGYTF | TGCGCCAGCAGCCAAGACCCCGGACAGGGTCAGGATGGCTACACCTTC
TRBJ1-6 | 15 | TRBV5-6 | NA | TRBD1 | CASSRKTGTNSPLHF | TGTGCCAGCAGCCGGAAGACAGGGACAAATTCACCCCTCCACTTT
TRBJ1-4 | 15 | TRBV25-1 | NA | NA | CASGSTQRANEKLFF | TGTGCCAGCGGATCGACACAGAGGGCTAATGAAAAACTGTTTTTT
TRBJ2-7 | 14 | TRBV29-1 | few | NA | CSVEEGNGIDEQYF | TGCAGCGTTGAAGAGGGGAATGGTATCGACGAGCAGTACTTC
TRBJ1-1 | 12 | TRBV2 | few | NA | CASGARNTEAFF | TGTGCCAGCGGGGCGAGGAACACTGAAGCTTTCTTT
TRBJ2-7 | 19 | TRBV7-2 | NA | TRBD2 | CASSIGLAGVVPLLAEQYF | TGTGCCAGCAGCATAGGACTAGCGGGAGTCGTGCCCCTTCTCGCCGAGCAGTACTTC
TRBJ2-3 | 13 | TRBV20-1 | few | NA | CSASRGFTDTQYF | TGCAGTGCTAGTAGGGGGTTCACAGATACGCAGTATTTT
TRBJ2-7 | 15 | TRBV2 | NA | NA | CASSEHTLDPFEQYF | TGTGCCAGCAGTGAGCACACGCTGGACCCCTTCGAGCAGTACTTC
TRBJ1-2 | 13 | TRBV9 | NA | TRBD1 | CASSPSGGRGYTF | TGTGCCAGCAGCCCTTCAGGGGGTAGGGGCTACACCTTC
TRBJ1-2 | 15 | TRBV29-1 | NA | TRBD1 | CSVLDPGTGDYDYTF | TGCAGCGTCCTCGATCCCGGGACAGGGGACTATGACTACACCTTC
TRBJ2-1 | 16 | TRBV5-6 | few | TRBD2 | CASSPWAGGGYNEQFF | TGTGCCAGCAGCCCATGGGCGGGAGGAGGCTACAATGAGCAGTTCTTC
TRBJ1-1 | 15 | TRBV10-3 | NA | TRBD1 | CAISLTSGGPGEAFF | TGTGCCATCAGCCTTACGTCAGGGGGGCCAGGGGAAGCTTTCTTT
TRBJ2-1 | 17 | TRBV7-8 | few | TRBD2 | CASSSPTSGGDGFWQFF | TGTGCCAGCAGCTCCCCGACTAGCGGGGGGGACGGATTTTGGCAGTTCTTC
TRBJ1-2 | 13 | TRBV6-1 | NA | NA | CASRRDANCGYTF | TGTGCCAGCAGGCGGGACGCAAACTGTGGCTACACCTTC
TRBJ2-7 | 15 | TRBV28 | NA | NA | CASSPRREVSYEQYF | TGTGCCAGCAGCCCCCGGAGGGAGGTCTCCTACGAGCAGTACTTC
TRBJ1-2 | 14 | TRBV2 | once | NA | CASSEQGWDYGYTF | TGTGCCAGCAGTGAACAGGGTTGGGACTATGGCTACACCTTC
TRBJ1-1 | 15 | TRBV9 | NA | NA | CASSAGTSLNTEAFF | TGTGCCAGCAGCGCTGGGACCTCTTTGAACACTGAAGCTTTCTTT
TRBJ2-7 | 13 | TRBV15 | NA | NA | CATSRVLRGEQYF | TGTGCCACCAGCAGGGTACTAAGGGGCGAGCAGTACTTC
TRBJ1-5 | 12 | TRBV19 | NA | NA | CARGWGNQPQHF | TGTGCCAGGGGTTGGGGGAATCAGCCCCAGCATTTT
TRBJ2-1 | 14 | TRBV20-1 | NA | TRBD2 | CSATRTSGRNEQFF | TGCAGTGCTACCCGGACTAGCGGGAGGAATGAGCAGTTCTTC
TRBJ2-5 | 15 | TRBV5-1 | NA | TRBD2 | CASNPGTSQYNEQYF | TGCGCCAGCAATCCCGGGACTAGCCAATACAATGAGCAGTACTTC
TRBJ2-1 | 14 | TRBV20-1 | NA | NA | CSAIGGISYNEQFF | TGCAGTGCTATCGGGGGCATCTCCTACAATGAGCAGTTCTTC
TRBJ2-3 | 11 | TRBV29-1 | few | NA | CSVEDPDTQYF | TGCAGCGTTGAAGATCCAGATACGCAGTATTTT
TRBJ1-5 | 15 | TRBV28 | NA | NA | CASGHRRATNQPQHF | TGTGCCAGCGGCCACCGGCGGGCAACTAATCAGCCCCAGCATTTT
TRBJ2-5 | 14 | TRBV4-1 | few | NA | CASSQVESGGEQYF | TGCGCCAGCAGCCAAGTTGAGAGTGGGGGTGAGCAGTACTTC
TRBJ2-1 | 16 | TRBV4-1 | NA | TRBD2 | CASSQERRAGGDEQFF | TGCGCCAGCAGCCAAGAACGCCGAGCGGGAGGCGATGAGCAGTTCTTC
TRBJ2-5 | 17 | TRBV30 | NA | TRBD2 | CAWMGGLAGEKKETQYF | TGTGCCTGGATGGGGGGTCTAGCGGGAGAGAAAAAAGAGACCCAGTACTTC
TRBJ2-5 | 11 | TRBV28 | few | TRBD1 | CASSTGTAKYF | TGTGCCAGCAGTACCGGGACAGCAAAGTACTTC
TRBJ2-3 | 16 | TRBV3-1 | NA | NA | CASSQDTASSTDTQYF | TGTGCCAGCAGCCAAGATACCGCCAGTAGCACAGATACGCAGTATTTT
TRBJ1-4 | 15 | TRBV20-1 | NA | NA | CSARPLGATNEKLFF | TGCAGTGCTAGACCCCTGGGAGCAACTAATGAAAAACTGTTTTTT
TRBJ2-7 | 13 | TRBV20-1 | few | NA | CSASGGSTYEQYF | TGCAGTGCTAGTGGGGGATCCACCTACGAGCAGTACTTC
TRBJ2-3 | 15 | TRBV27 | NA | TRBD2 | CASSLAGGPVDAQYF | TGTGCCAGCAGTTTAGCGGGGGGGCCGGTAGATGCGCAGTATTTT
TRBJ2-5 | 16 | TRBV11-2 | few | NA | CASSLTMVGPQETQYF | TGTGCCAGCAGCCTTACGATGGTCGGGCCCCAAGAGACCCAGTACTTC
TRBJ2-1 | 16 | TRBV28 | NA | NA | CASSPLGQGLGNEQFF | TGTGCCAGCAGTCCCCTAGGGCAGGGGTTGGGGAATGAGCAGTTCTTC
TRBJ2-3 | 15 | TRBV2 | NA | NA | CASSEQGPGTDTQYF | TGTGCCAGCAGTGAACAGGGGCCGGGCACAGATACGCAGTATTTT